The 2 T cell receptor beta chains below come from one sample, sequenced in a study of persistence of HIV-infected CD4 T cells (dated by TCRdb to the early 2020s). These receptors' targets are unknown. TCRbeta repertoires were sequenced from genomic DNA with the immunoSEQ hsTCRB assay version 4 in survey mode. The table comes from immuneACCESS by way of TCRdb, which keeps in-frame sequences with V and J called. Part of the clones is missing from these tables; in studies checked, under half for an unresolved V gene and the rest for unknown reasons. A total of roughly 20,000 clones appear in this sample, over 55% of them only once. Approximately 2% of the sample is held by the ten biggest clonotypes. In the paper's terms, the treatment or condition label means: suppressive antiretroviral therapy. A pool of overlapping HIV-1 Gag 15-mer peptides, at 0.75 to 1 ug per peptide per mL, was used to stimulate the cells. CD4+ T cells that responded were sorted based on upregulation of both CD40 ligand and CD69.

Sequenced here: CD4+ T cells sorted from PBMCs after approximately 19-hour stimulation, sampled from a patient who received antiretroviral therapy. What this sample's cell subset or site label stands for: CD40L+CD69+ CD4 T cells responding to HIV-1 Gag peptides. The receptors were gathered from an adult woman with HIV who was CMV-seropositive.

V is TRBV7-8 and J is TRBJ1-3; weak D call: TRBD1 (5 bases). This CDR3 contains 14 residues. Trimming took off 2 bases at V and 3 bases at J, with 8 bases between the two ends. Germline CDR1 reads SGHVS; CDR2 reads FQNEAQ. CDR3 protein: CASSLRGVGNTIYF. CDR3 sequence (DNA): TGTGCCAGCAGCTTAAGAGGGGTTGGAAACACCATATATTTT.

Only a few counts were recorded for this clone. V usage is TRBV5-1 and J usage is TRBJ2-7; D possibly uses TRBD1 or TRBD2 (6 bases each). Trimming removed 4 bases at V and 2 bases at J, with 16 bases between. From germline, CDR1 is SGHRS and CDR2 YFSETQ. The CDR3 covers 15 residues. In DNA form, the CDR3 reads TGCGCCAGCAGCGGCGGGACAACGAGTCCCTACGAGCAGTACTTC. This encodes CASSGGTTSPYEQYF.